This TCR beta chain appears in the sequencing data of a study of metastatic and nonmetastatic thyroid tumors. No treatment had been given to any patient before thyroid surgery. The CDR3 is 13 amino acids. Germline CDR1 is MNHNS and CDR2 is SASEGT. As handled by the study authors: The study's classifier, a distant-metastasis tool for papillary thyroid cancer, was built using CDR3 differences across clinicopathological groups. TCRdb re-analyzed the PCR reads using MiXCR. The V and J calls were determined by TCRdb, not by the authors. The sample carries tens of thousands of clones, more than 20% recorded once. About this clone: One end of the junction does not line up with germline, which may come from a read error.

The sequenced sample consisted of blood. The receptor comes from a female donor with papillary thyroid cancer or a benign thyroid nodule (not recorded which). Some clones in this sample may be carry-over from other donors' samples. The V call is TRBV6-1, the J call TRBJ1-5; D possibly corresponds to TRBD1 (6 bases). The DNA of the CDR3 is TGTGCCAGCAGTCTAAACAGGGTTCAGCCCCATCATTTT. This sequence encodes CASSLNRVQPHHF.